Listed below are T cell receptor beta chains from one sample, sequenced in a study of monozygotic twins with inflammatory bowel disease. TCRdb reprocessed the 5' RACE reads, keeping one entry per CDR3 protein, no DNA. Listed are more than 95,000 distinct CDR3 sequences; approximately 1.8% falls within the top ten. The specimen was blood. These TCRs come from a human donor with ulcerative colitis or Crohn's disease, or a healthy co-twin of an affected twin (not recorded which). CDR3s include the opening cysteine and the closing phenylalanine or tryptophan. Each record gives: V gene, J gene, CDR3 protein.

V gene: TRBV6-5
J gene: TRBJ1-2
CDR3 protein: CASSLTRRQGYTF

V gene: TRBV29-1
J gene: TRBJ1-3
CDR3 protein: CSVLISGNTIYF

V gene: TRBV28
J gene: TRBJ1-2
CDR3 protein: CASRDYYGYTF

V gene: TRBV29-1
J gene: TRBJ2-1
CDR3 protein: CSVALAGGPYNEQFF

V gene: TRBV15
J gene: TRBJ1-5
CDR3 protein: CATSRQDQPQHF

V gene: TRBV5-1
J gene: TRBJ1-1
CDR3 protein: CASSQGWATEAFF

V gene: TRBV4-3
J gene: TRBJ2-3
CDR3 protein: CASSRVAGATTDTQYF

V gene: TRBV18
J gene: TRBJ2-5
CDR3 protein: CASSLPGLAGVETQYF

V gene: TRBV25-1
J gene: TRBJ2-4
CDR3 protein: CASSLTSQGNIQYF

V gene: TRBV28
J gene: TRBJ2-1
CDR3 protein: CASSSLVGQFF

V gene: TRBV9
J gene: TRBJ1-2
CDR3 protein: CASSVGGPYGYTF

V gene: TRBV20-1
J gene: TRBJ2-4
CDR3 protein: CSASRGVAKNIQYF

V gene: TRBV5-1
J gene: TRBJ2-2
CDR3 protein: CASSWGTVTGELFF